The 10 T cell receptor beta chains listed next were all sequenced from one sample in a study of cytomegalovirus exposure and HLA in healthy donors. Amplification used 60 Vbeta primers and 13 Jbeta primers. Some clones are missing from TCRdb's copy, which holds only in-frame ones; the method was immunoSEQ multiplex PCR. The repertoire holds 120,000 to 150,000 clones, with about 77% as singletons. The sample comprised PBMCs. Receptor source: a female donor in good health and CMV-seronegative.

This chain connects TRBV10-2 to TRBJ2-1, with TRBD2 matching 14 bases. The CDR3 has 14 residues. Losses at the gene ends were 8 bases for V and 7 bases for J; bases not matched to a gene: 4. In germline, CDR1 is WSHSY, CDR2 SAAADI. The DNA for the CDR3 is TGCGCCAGCCGGAGGACTAGCGGGGGGAATGAGCAGTTCTTC. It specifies CASRRTSGGNEQFF.

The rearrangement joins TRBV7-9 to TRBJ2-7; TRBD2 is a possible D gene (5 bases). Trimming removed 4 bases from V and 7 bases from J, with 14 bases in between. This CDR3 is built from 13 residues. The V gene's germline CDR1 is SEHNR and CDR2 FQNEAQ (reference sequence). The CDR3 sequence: CASSSFHEGEQYF. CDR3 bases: TGTGCCAGCAGCTCCTTCCACGAGGGAGAGCAGTACTTC.

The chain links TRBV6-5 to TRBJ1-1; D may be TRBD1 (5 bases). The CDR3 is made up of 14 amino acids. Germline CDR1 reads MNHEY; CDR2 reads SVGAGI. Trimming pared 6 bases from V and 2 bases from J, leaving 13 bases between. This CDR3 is CASRPQVANTEAFF. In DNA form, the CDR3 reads TGTGCCAGCAGGCCACAGGTTGCAAACACTGAAGCTTTCTTT.

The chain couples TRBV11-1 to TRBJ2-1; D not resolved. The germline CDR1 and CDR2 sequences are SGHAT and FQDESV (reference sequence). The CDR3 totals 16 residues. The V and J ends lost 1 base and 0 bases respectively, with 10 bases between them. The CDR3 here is CASSLVSTASYNEQFF. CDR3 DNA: TGTGCCAGCAGCTTAGTAAGCACAGCCTCCTACAATGAGCAGTTCTTC.

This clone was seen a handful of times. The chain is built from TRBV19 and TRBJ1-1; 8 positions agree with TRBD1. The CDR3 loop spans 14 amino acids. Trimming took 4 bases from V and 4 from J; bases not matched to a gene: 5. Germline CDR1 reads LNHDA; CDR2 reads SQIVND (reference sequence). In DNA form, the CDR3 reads TGTGCCAGTAGTACCCAGGGGGCCGGCACTGAAGCTTTCTTT. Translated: CASSTQGAGTEAFF.

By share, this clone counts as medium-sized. This chain's CDR3 is CASSYATDEQYF. The CDR3, as DNA: TGTGCCAGCAGTTATGCGACAGACGAGCAGTACTTC. This chain connects TRBV6-6 to TRBJ2-7; tentative D call: TRBD1 (5 bases). The CDR3 length is 12 residues. CDR1 MNHNY and CDR2 SVGAGI come from the germline V gene (reference sequence). V was clipped by 3 bases and J by 5 bases, with 8 bases between them.

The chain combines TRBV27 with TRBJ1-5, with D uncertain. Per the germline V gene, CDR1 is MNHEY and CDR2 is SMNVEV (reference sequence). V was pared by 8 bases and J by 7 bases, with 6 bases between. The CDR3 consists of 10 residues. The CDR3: CASPGQPQHF. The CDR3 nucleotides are TGTGCCAGCCCGGGGCAGCCCCAGCATTTT.

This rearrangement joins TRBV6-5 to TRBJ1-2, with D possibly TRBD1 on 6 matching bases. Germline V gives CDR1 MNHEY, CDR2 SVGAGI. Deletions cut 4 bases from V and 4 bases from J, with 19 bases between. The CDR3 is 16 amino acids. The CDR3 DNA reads TGTGCCAGCAGTTTCTCAAGATCGGGACAAAGCTATGGCTACACCTTC. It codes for CASSFSRSGQSYGYTF.

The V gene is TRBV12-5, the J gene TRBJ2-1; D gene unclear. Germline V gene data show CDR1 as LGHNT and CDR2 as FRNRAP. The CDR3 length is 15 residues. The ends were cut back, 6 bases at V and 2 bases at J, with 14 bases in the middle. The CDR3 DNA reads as TGTGCTAGTGGCGCGAGGTTATCTCCCTACAATGAGCAGTTCTTC. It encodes CASGARLSPYNEQFF. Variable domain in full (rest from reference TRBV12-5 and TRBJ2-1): DARVTQTPRHKVTEMGQEVTMRCQPILGHNTVFWYRQTMMQGLELLAYFRNRAPLDDSGMPKDRFSAEMPDATLATLKIQPSEPRDSAVYFCASGARLSPYNEQFFGPGTRLTVL.

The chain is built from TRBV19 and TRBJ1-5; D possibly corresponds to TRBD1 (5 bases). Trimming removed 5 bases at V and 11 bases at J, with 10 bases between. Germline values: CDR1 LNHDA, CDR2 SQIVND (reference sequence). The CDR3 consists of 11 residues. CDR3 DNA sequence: TGTGCCAGTAGTGGGGGGGTGGCCCAGCATTTT. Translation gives CASSGGVAQHF.